This TCR beta chain was found in a study of tissue T cells after allogeneic stem cell transplantation. The time point was: mouse harvest day 14 after allogeneic transplant. Mouse grafts combined 10^7 T-cell-depleted bone marrow cells with 10^6 splenic CD5+ T cells. B6 (H2b) cells into BALB/c (H2d) mice; tissues taken at day 7 or 14. TCRdb's table, derived via immunoSEQ multiplex PCR, lists solely in-frame clones and lacks some. The repertoire holds over 7,000 clones, with over 30% as singletons. CDR1 KGHPV and CDR2 FQNQEV come from the germline V gene (reference sequence). V was shortened by 2 bases and J by 7 bases, with 5 bases between the two germline ends. The CDR3 runs to 11 residues. About this clone: Gene names refer to mouse genes. Sequencing ends 1 residue short of the CDR3 end; the germline J gene provides the rest. This sample includes further DNA sequences coding for the same CDR3.

The chain joins TRBV26 to TRBJ1-1, with D possibly TRBD1 on 5 matching bases. The sequenced sample consisted of skin. The clonotype was recovered from a female BALB/c mouse given C57BL/6 T cells with graft-versus-host disease after an allogeneic hematopoietic cell transplant. Incomplete CDR3 DNA: TGTGCCAGCAGTCTGGACAGAGAAGTCTTC. It specifies CASSLDREVF. The entire CDR3 reads CASSLDREVFF.